This T cell receptor (beta chain) was sequenced in a study of identical twins (dated by TCRdb to about 2016). For the wider study: TCR alpha and beta repertoires from monozygotic twins, unrelated adults of various ages and cord blood were deep-sequenced to test whether fetal clonotypes persist. To rule out contamination, replicate twin experiments were performed at different times with different library preparation protocols. Broad study findings and their caveats: Because the same donors could not be followed over many years, conclusions were based on cross-sectional statistical analysis. Out-of-frame TCR alpha sequences shared between twins showed an excess of low generation-probability sequences compared with coincidental sharing between unrelated individuals. Invariant T cells such as MAIT and iNKT could partly confound zero-insertion analyses, though diverse VJ usage argued against this for most clonotypes. In beta out-of-frame sequences, excess twin sharing was weaker, because having fewer shared sequences lowered the signal-to-noise ratio. Fewer insertions were carried by abundant cord blood beta clonotypes, a similar but weaker trend appeared in young adult naive repertoires, and no such trend appeared in memory repertoires. In monozygotic twins, recombination models systematically underestimated out-of-frame TCR alpha sharing, but the models matched the sharing seen between unrelated individuals.

V gives up 9 bases and J gives up 0 bases, and the segment between their germline ends measures 10 bases. CDR1 and CDR2 are read off the germline V gene as KGHDR and SFDVKD. There are 14 amino acids in the CDR3, from cysteine to phenylalanine inclusive. Just CDR3 DNA is preserved here, 42 bases in frame from base 1. All donors were healthy Caucasians. The twin cohort consisted of three pairs of female monozygotic twins, all aged about 18 to 29 years. Positive isolation kits from Invitrogen were used to isolate the CD4+ and CD8+ T cell populations. Receptor amplification or capture employed 5' RACE. Sequencing used an Illumina HiSeq 2000. Template switching introduced a universal primer binding site; the final cDNA contained a unique molecular identifier, enabling accurate counting of TCR cDNA molecules. First-strand cDNA for TCR alpha and beta chains was synthesized from specific primers in the conserved constant-segment region. To control for contamination, every cDNA library was double barcoded, receiving both a SMART-Mk sample barcode and Illumina barcodes. Two successive PCR steps introduced TruSeq adapter sequences along with Illumina sample barcodes. TCR alpha and beta cDNA libraries were sequenced on the Illumina HiSeq platform with custom primers. In the source study's methods: Unique molecular identifiers were extracted from raw reads with MiGEC, and CDR3 positions were determined with MiXCR. For each individual, recombination models were inferred using an EM algorithm with the repgenHMM and IGoR tools. Shared clonotype analysis was performed with the tcR package in R, normalizing sharing by the product of cloneset sizes. Out-of-frame nonproductive sequences were analyzed to study raw recombination free of thymic and clonal selection effects. TCRdb's own reprocessing of the public reads used fastp at Q25 and MiXCR and kept productive beta chains. Duplicate CDR3 protein sequences are folded into a single record with the most common DNA and genes. Clone size and V and J calls follow TCRdb, not the original study. A total of around 510,000 distinct CDR3 sequences appear in this sample, approximately 15% of them only once. The ten largest make up 0.98% of the sample.

About this clonotype: What antigen it recognizes has not been identified. It has no much larger one-base neighbor in the sample; base qualities were not kept.

The same specimen was also included in a second study, on yellow fever vaccine responses in identical twins. As the second paper documents: According to the authors, the vaccine-induced T cell response in identical twins seemed to be partly convergent and partly specific to each individual. In identical twins, the study followed T cell clones that responded to the vaccine with precision.

The source material was CD4+ T cells sorted from blood. The chain employs TRBV24-1 and TRBJ2-2; the D gene is possibly TRBD1, with 6 bases matching. The TCR originated in a woman under 30 in good health. The DNA sequence follows: TGTGCCACCTTGGGGGACACGAACACCGGGGAGCTGTTTTTT. It encodes CATLGDTNTGELFF.